Shown below are 3 T cell receptor beta chains from a single sample sequenced in a study of blood T cell repertoires in COVID-19. The data were produced by immunoSEQ multiplex PCR, yet TCRdb's version contains in-frame clones alone and is incomplete. The table lists about 280,000 clones, approximately 78% of them singletons. The sample was PBMCs or T cells enriched from blood (not recorded which). The source of these receptors is a man aged 40-55 years who had been exposed to COVID-19.

The J gene is TRBJ1-1, the V gene TRBV19; D call uncertain. V was cut by 7 bases and J by 0 bases, with 9 bases left in between. Germline CDR1 is LNHDA and CDR2 is SQIVND (reference sequence). The CDR3 is 13 amino acids. CDR3 in DNA: TGTGCCAGTAAGCGGGAATTGAACACTGAAGCTTTCTTT. Its translation is CASKRELNTEAFF. The full variable domain, completed using reference TRBV19 and TRBJ1-1, is DGGITQSPKYLFRKEGQNVTLSCEQNLNHDAMYWYRQDPGQGLRLIYYSQIVNDFQKGDIAEGYSVSREKKESFPLTVTSAQKNPTAFYLCASKRELNTEAFFGQGTRLTVV.

The V call is TRBV9, the J call TRBJ1-1, with no clear D. CDR3 length: 13 amino acids. The V end lost 8 bases, the J end lost 0 bases, and 11 bases lay between the germline ends. CDR1 and CDR2 from the germline V gene are SGDLS and YYNGEE. The CDR3 here is CASSGGMNTEAFF. The DNA for the CDR3 is TGTGCCAGTTCTGGAGGCATGAACACTGAAGCTTTCTTT.

The chain employs TRBV5-4 and TRBJ1-6; no definite D call. The CDR3 totals 14 residues. V was clipped by 1 base and J by 7 bases, with 9 bases between them. Looked up from germline, CDR1 is SGHNT and CDR2 is YYREEE (reference sequence). The CDR3 DNA is TGTGCCAGCAGCTTGATCGCGGGCAATTCACCCCTCCACTTT. This codes for CASSLIAGNSPLHF.